The 28 T cell receptor beta chains reported below all come from one sample, sequenced in a study of T cell responses to AZD1222 COVID-19 vaccine. The assay was immunoSEQ multiplex PCR, and TCRdb's table has in-frame clones only and misses some. The sample lists about 110,000 clones; approximately 91% were seen once. Sequencing used peripheral blood, obtained on day 0 of AZD1222 vaccination. These receptors all come from an adult in good health.

V usage is TRBV4-3 and J usage is TRBJ1-5, with 8 bases aligning to TRBD1. Germline V CDR1 and CDR2: LGHNA, YSLEER. CDR3 length: 16 residues. Germline trimming cut 3 bases from V and 4 bases from J; bases unmatched to any gene: 8. CDR3 in amino acids: CASSQPGTGNNQPQHF. The CDR3 bases are TGCGCCAGCAGCCAGCCCGGGACAGGCAATAATCAGCCCCAGCATTTT.

V is TRBV18 and J is TRBJ1-5; 8 bases match TRBD1. Unmatched junction bases numbered 8, after V lost 6 bases and J lost 4 bases. This CDR3 contains 15 residues. CDR1 and CDR2 from the germline V gene are KGHSH and LQKENI. Here the CDR3 reads CASSVGTGENQPQHF. The CDR3 DNA reads TGTGCCAGCTCGGTCGGGACAGGTGAAAATCAGCCCCAGCATTTT.

The chain has TRBV19 and TRBJ1-1, with D perhaps matching TRBD1 (5 bases). Germline lookup yields CDR1 LNHDA and CDR2 SQIVND (reference sequence). The CDR3 contains 13 residues. V was clipped by 6 bases and J by 0 bases, with 8 bases between them. The CDR3 DNA sequence: TGTGCCAGTAGCGTGACAGTGAACACTGAAGCTTTCTTT. Translation gives CASSVTVNTEAFF.

The chain is built from TRBV6-1 and TRBJ1-1; tentatively, D is TRBD1 (6 bases). There are 15 residues in the CDR3. CDR1 and CDR2 (germline): MNHNS, SASEGT. V lost 3 bases and J lost 3, with 14 bases in between. The CDR3 bases are TGTGCCAGCAGTGAGATTCAGGGGCTACACACTGAAGCTTTCTTT. Protein sequence: CASSEIQGLHTEAFF.

The CDR3 spells CASSIRPNEQFF. The CDR3 nucleotides are TGTGCCAGTAGTATCAGACCCAATGAGCAGTTCTTC. The chain joins TRBV19 to TRBJ2-1; no reliable D call. Looked up from germline, CDR1 is LNHDA and CDR2 is SQIVND (reference sequence). The CDR3 spans 12 residues. V dropped 3 bases and J dropped 6 bases, with 6 bases sitting between them.

The chain is built from TRBV12-5 and TRBJ2-3, with 8 bases matching TRBD2. The CDR3 runs 16 residues. V lost 2 bases to trimming and J lost 2 bases; unmatched junction nucleotides: 6. The germline V gene has CDR1 LGHNT and CDR2 FRNRAP. The CDR3 DNA follows: TGTGCTAGTGGTTTGCCCCCGGGGGGGCCCACAGATACGCAGTATTTT. Protein product: CASGLPPGGPTDTQYF.

The V and J genes are TRBV4-1 and TRBJ2-1, with a weak D call TRBD2 (7 bases). The CDR3 extends over 16 amino acids. Germline V CDR1 and CDR2: MGHRA, YSYEKL. Trimming took 0 bases from V and 4 from J, leaving 13 bases between them. The DNA of the CDR3 is TGCGCCAGCAGCCAAGATCGAGGGGGGGGATACAATGAGCAGTTCTTC. Protein product: CASSQDRGGGYNEQFF.

This sequence joins TRBV2 and TRBJ2-7; D possibly corresponds to TRBD1 (6 bases). Germline V gives CDR1 SNHLY, CDR2 FYNNEI. V shed 6 bases and J shed 3 bases, with 18 bases lying between them. There are 15 residues in the CDR3. In DNA, the CDR3 is TGTGCCAGCAGGGGGGACACACAATCCTACTACGAGCAGTACTTC. Translation: CASRGDTQSYYEQYF.

The rearrangement links TRBV7-2 to TRBJ2-3; D remains ambiguous. Per germline, CDR1 SGHTA and CDR2 FQGNSA. This CDR3 spans 15 amino acids. Trimming took off 1 base at V and 6 bases at J, with 14 bases between the two ends. The CDR3 bases are TGTGCCAGCAGCTTAGGTCTAATTGGGATTGATACGCAGTATTTT. Translating gives CASSLGLIGIDTQYF.

This chain uses TRBV7-2 with TRBJ1-6; possibly TRBD1 for D (6 bases). The germline V gene has CDR1 SGHTA and CDR2 FQGNSA. This CDR3 is built from 15 residues. The V and J ends lost 3 bases and 8 bases respectively, with 14 bases between them. The CDR3 loop is CASSLKQGEHSPLHF. The CDR3 DNA follows: TGTGCCAGCAGCTTGAAACAGGGAGAGCATTCACCCCTCCACTTT.

The chain recombines TRBV15 with TRBJ1-2, with D uncertain. Deletions cut 6 bases from V and 2 bases from J, with 10 bases between. This CDR3 has 13 amino acids. Germline loops: CDR1 LNHNV, CDR2 YYDKDF (reference sequence). CDR3 nucleotide sequence: TGTGCCACCAGTAGGGATGAAAACTATGGCTACACCTTC. This sequence encodes CATSRDENYGYTF.

The chain couples TRBV27 to TRBJ2-5; 9 bases align to TRBD2. Per the germline V gene, CDR1 is MNHEY and CDR2 is SMNVEV (reference sequence). The CDR3 extends over 16 amino acids. The J segment lost 4 bases and the V segment lost 3 bases, leaving 9 bases of the junction unmatched. The CDR3 nucleotides read TGTGCCAGCAGTTTCGGGCAGACTAGCGGAAGAGAGACCCAGTACTTC. Its protein is CASSFGQTSGRETQYF.

The chain recombines TRBV14 with TRBJ1-4, with 8 bases fitting TRBD1. Germline CDR1 SGHDN, CDR2 FVKESK. The V and J ends lost 2 bases and 8 bases, in that order; junction bases with no gene match: 7. The CDR3 length is 15 residues. The CDR3 reads CASSQMDRAYEKLFF. The CDR3 DNA reads TGTGCCAGCAGCCAAATGGACAGGGCATACGAAAAACTGTTTTTT. The whole variable domain, filled in from reference TRBV14 and TRBJ1-4, reads EAGVTQFPSHSVIEKGQTVTLRCDPISGHDNLYWYRRVMGKEIKFLLHFVKESKQDESGMPNNRFLAERTGGTYSTLKVQPAELEDSGVYFCASSQMDRAYEKLFFGSGTQLSVL.

J is TRBJ1-3 and V is TRBV20-1; perhaps TRBD1 as D (6 bases). The germline CDR1 and CDR2 sequences are DFQATT and SNEGSKA (reference sequence). Trimming left V 3 bases short and J 4 bases short, with 13 bases between. The CDR3 consists of 14 residues. The chain's CDR3 is CSASQGQVGNTIYF. The CDR3 region has the DNA TGCAGTGCTAGTCAGGGACAAGTGGGAAACACCATATATTTT.

About this clone: Distinct nucleotide sequences in the sample also encode this CDR3. This rearrangement joins TRBV18 to TRBJ1-2, with D tentatively TRBD1 (5 bases). The V gene's germline CDR1 is KGHSH and CDR2 LQKENI. Trimming stripped 0 bases from V and 2 bases from J, with 10 bases between. CDR3 length equals 15 residues. CDR3 residues: CASSPPAGTNYGYTF. The CDR3 nucleotides are TGTGCCAGCTCACCACCGGCCGGGACCAACTATGGCTACACCTTC.

The chain carries TRBV5-1 and TRBJ2-3, with D perhaps matching TRBD1 or TRBD2 (5 bases each). CDR1 is SGHRS, CDR2 YFSETQ, per germline. This CDR3 contains 15 residues. Trimming took off 5 bases at V and 0 bases at J, with 13 bases between the two ends. CDR3 loop: CASRGAGTSTDTQYF. The CDR3 nucleotides are TGCGCCAGCAGAGGGGCGGGCACTAGCACAGATACGCAGTATTTT. Full variable domain (remainder filled in from reference TRBV5-1 and TRBJ2-3): KAGVTQTPRYLIKTRGQQVTLSCSPISGHRSVSWYQQTPGQGLQFLFEYFSETQRNKGNFPGRFSGRQFSNSRSEMNVSTLELGDSALYLCASRGAGTSTDTQYFGPGTRLTVL.

The chain joins TRBV6-5 to TRBJ2-1; maybe TRBD2 (6 bases). Trimming removed 0 bases from V and 8 bases from J, with 11 bases in between. CDR1 and CDR2 (germline): MNHEY, SVGAGI. The CDR3 totals 14 residues. CDR3 region: CASSYSSGYHEQFF. The DNA of the CDR3 is TGTGCCAGCAGTTACTCGAGCGGGTACCATGAGCAGTTCTTC.

This clone has just one count. V gene TRBV10-3 combines with J gene TRBJ1-1, with D unresolved. CDR1 is ENHRY, CDR2 SYGVKD, per germline. The ends were cut back, 11 bases at V and 1 base at J, with 17 bases in the middle. The CDR3 is 14 residues long. The CDR3 protein is CAASDWQRNTEAFF. CDR3 in DNA: TGTGCCGCATCAGACTGGCAGAGGAACACTGAAGCTTTCTTT.

The rearrangement links TRBV4-1 to TRBJ1-3; D call uncertain. This CDR3 contains 15 residues. Germline CDR1 MGHRA, CDR2 YSYEKL. Trimming cost V 3 bases and J 2 bases, with 11 bases left between them. CDR3 in amino acids: CASSQDSGTGNTIYF. The CDR3 DNA reads TGCGCCAGCAGCCAGGACTCAGGAACTGGAAACACCATATATTTT.

The rearrangement joins TRBV7-9 to TRBJ2-5; 7 nucleotides agree with TRBD2. This CDR3 has 14 residues. Germline V gene lookup returns CDR1 SEHNR and CDR2 FQNEAQ (reference sequence). V was clipped by 5 bases and J by 1 base; unmatched bases: 4. This CDR3 is CASSPPGGQETQYF. The CDR3 nucleotides read TGTGCCAGCAGCCCCCCGGGGGGCCAAGAGACCCAGTACTTC. The complete variable domain, with remaining parts taken from reference TRBV7-9 and TRBJ2-5, reads DTGVSQNPRHKITKRGQNVTFRCDPISEHNRLYWYRQTLGQGPEFLTYFQNEAQLEKSRLLSDRFSAERPKGSFSTLEIQRTEQGDSAMYLCASSPPGGQETQYFGPGTRLLVL.

The chain links TRBV5-1 to TRBJ1-2, with 9 bases that match TRBD1. This CDR3 region has 14 residues. The germline gives CDR1 SGHRS, CDR2 YFSETQ. The junction had 7 bases not matched to a gene; V was cut back by 2 bases and J by 8 bases. The DNA of the CDR3 is TGCGCCAGCAGCTTAAGGGACAGGGCACAAGGCTACACCTTC. It specifies CASSLRDRAQGYTF. Based on the CDR3 plus reference TRBV5-1 and TRBJ1-2, the full variable domain is KAGVTQTPRYLIKTRGQQVTLSCSPISGHRSVSWYQQTPGQGLQFLFEYFSETQRNKGNFPGRFSGRQFSNSRSEMNVSTLELGDSALYLCASSLRDRAQGYTFGSGTRLTVV.

The CDR3: CASSRTKTGVSAETQYF. In nucleotides, the CDR3 is TGCGCCAGCAGCCGAACGAAAACAGGGGTGAGTGCGGAGACCCAGTACTTC. The rearrangement joins TRBV5-1 to TRBJ2-5; TRBD1 matches 7 bases. The CDR3 spans 17 residues. With V trimmed by 4 bases and J by 5 bases, 17 bases remained unmatched. Germline values: CDR1 SGHRS, CDR2 YFSETQ.

The chain carries TRBV7-8 and TRBJ1-5; D might be TRBD1 (6 bases). Trimming shortened V by 5 bases and J by 7 bases, and 21 bases separated the two germline ends. Germline V gene sequence: CDR1 SGHVS, CDR2 FQNEAQ. The CDR3 consists of 16 residues. The CDR3 DNA reads as TGTGCCAGCAGCCTCGAGGGGTGGGGGCGGCAGCAGCCCCAGCATTTT. It specifies CASSLEGWGRQQPQHF.

The rearrangement joins TRBV2 to TRBJ2-7; tentatively, D is TRBD1 (6 bases). There are 19 residues in the CDR3. Germline CDR1 reads SNHLY; CDR2 reads FYNNEI. V dropped 2 bases and J dropped 2 bases, with 25 bases sitting between them. CDR3 in DNA: TGTGCCAGCAGTGAATTTTTCGGGACACCCTTCCGATCGGCCTACGAGCAGTACTTC. Its translation: CASSEFFGTPFRSAYEQYF.

In DNA, the CDR3 is TGTGCCAGCAGTTCGCCCCTAGCGGGTAACACCGGGGAGCTGTTTTTT. This gives the protein CASSSPLAGNTGELFF. V is TRBV27 and J is TRBJ2-2; 8 bases fit TRBD2. The trim removed 4 bases at V and 2 bases at J, leaving 6 bases unmatched. The length of the CDR3 is 16 residues. The germline gives CDR1 MNHEY, CDR2 SMNVEV (reference sequence).

This clone was recorded once. The gene calls are TRBV10-3 and TRBJ1-5, with D unresolved. The germline V and J ends were trimmed by 7 bases and 7 bases, with 11 bases remaining between them. This CDR3 has 12 amino acids. CDR1 ENHRY and CDR2 SYGVKD come from the germline V gene. DNA of the CDR3: TGTGCCATCAAAGATGACGGGCAGCCCCAGCATTTT. It translates to CAIKDDGQPQHF.

The chain employs TRBV7-9 and TRBJ1-1; D unresolved. The germline V and J ends were trimmed by 1 base and 4 bases, with 10 bases remaining between them. Germline lookup yields CDR1 SEHNR and CDR2 FQNEAQ (reference sequence). CDR3 length: 14 residues. CDR3 nucleotides: TGTGCCAGCAGCTTAGTTGGCGAGGGCACTGAAGCTTTCTTT. It encodes CASSLVGEGTEAFF.

The chain couples TRBV6-2 or TRBV6-3 to TRBJ2-7, with D uncertain. Looked up from germline, CDR1 is MNHEY and CDR2 is SVGEGT. This CDR3 region has 12 residues. V was clipped by 2 bases and J by 3 bases, with 5 bases between them. CDR3 bases: TGTGCCAGCAGTTACAACAACTACGAGCAGTACTTC. This codes for CASSYNNYEQYF.